This is a list of T cell receptor beta chains from one sample in a study of monozygotic twins with inflammatory bowel disease. One entry per CDR3 protein, without DNA, is what TCRdb gives after re-calling the 5' RACE reads. In all, the sample yields 140,000 to 150,000 distinct CDR3 sequences. Sequenced sample: blood. All receptors come from a human donor with ulcerative colitis or Crohn's disease, or a healthy co-twin of an affected twin (not recorded which). CDR3s include the opening cysteine and the closing phenylalanine or tryptophan.

CDR3 length,V gene,J gene,CDR3 protein
16,TRBV5-1,TRBJ2-3,CASSLEASGITDTQYF
16,TRBV11-2,TRBJ2-5,CASSPRGHREQETQYF
20,TRBV7-3,TRBJ2-3,CASSANCCLRGTQSTDTQYF
14,TRBV29-1,TRBJ1-4,CSVRQGIVNEKLFF
14,TRBV5-1,TRBJ1-1,CASSLRVRDTEAFF
14,TRBV5-1,TRBJ1-5,CASSLGVSNQPQHF
16,TRBV5-4,TRBJ2-2,CASSPQGREVTGELFF
12,TRBV7-2,TRBJ1-5,CASRRGSQPQHF
14,TRBV7-9,TRBJ2-2,CASSFYSRTGELFF
14,TRBV24-1,TRBJ2-3,CATSTFRSTDTQYF
14,TRBV5-1,TRBJ2-3,CASSPGLLGDTQYF
15,TRBV12-3/TRBV12-4,TRBJ2-2,CASRIEGENTGELFF
14,TRBV29-1,TRBJ2-5,CSVDPGTGQETQYF
15,TRBV5-4,TRBJ2-1,CASTLLAGSYNEQFF
13,TRBV12-3/TRBV12-4,TRBJ1-2,CAGSTTGNYGYTF
18,TRBV29-1,TRBJ2-6,CSVETSGIFWCGANVLTF
15,TRBV20-1,TRBJ1-1,CSARDYRKIFTEAFF
15,TRBV5-1,TRBJ1-2,CASSPGQKLDYGYTF
12,TRBV20-1,TRBJ2-1,CSARAPGGEQFF
16,TRBV7-2,TRBJ2-7,CASSPPQGAQVYEQYF
13,TRBV7-9,TRBJ2-7,CASRSTGGHEQYF
15,TRBV9,TRBJ2-3,CASSVWVSGTDTQYF
12,TRBV4-1,TRBJ1-6,CASSQVQSPLHF
13,TRBV14,TRBJ1-6,CASSRDRDSPLHF
14,TRBV7-2,TRBJ1-5,CASSLMAGNQPQHF
14,TRBV7-3,TRBJ2-3,CASSPRGLTDTQYF
12,TRBV20-1,TRBJ1-2,CSANRGNYGYTF
12,TRBV7-2,TRBJ1-2,CASGVAGALYTF
15,TRBV5-1,TRBJ2-1,CASSLVGFLYNEQFF
12,TRBV3-1,TRBJ1-2,CASSQEGFGYTF